This TCR beta chain was captured in a study of T cell changes during pregnancy in multiple sclerosis. The CDR3 runs 18 residues. Germline V lookup: CDR1 SGHDN, CDR2 FVKESK. Trimming at V came to 2 bases and at J to 8 bases, leaving 19 bases not matched to a gene. Clones were sequenced by immunoSEQ multiplex PCR, and TCRdb holds only the in-frame ones, with some missing. The data hold 48,000 or so clones, with 85% to 95% observed a single time. This material consisted of CD4+ T cells from peripheral blood mononuclear cells, taken in the first trimester of pregnancy. This clonotype originated in a female donor with multiple sclerosis, enrolled in a pregnancy study. V usage is TRBV14 and J usage is TRBJ1-2; TRBD1 aligns across 8 bases. The CDR3 DNA reads TGTGCCAGCAGCCAAAATGTGCGACAGGGGTGGGCAGCTTCAGGCTACACCTTC. Its protein product is CASSQNVRQGWAASGYTF.